A single sample gave rise to the 20 T cell receptor beta chains below, sequenced in a study of immune evolution from preneoplasia to lung adenocarcinoma. Here immunoSEQ multiplex PCR was the method, and the copy in TCRdb shows in-frame clones only, minus some. The table records about 7,300 clones, roughly two thirds of them present only once. Input material: FFPE lung adenocarcinoma in situ tissue. All receptors derive from a donor of 70 years or more with lung adenocarcinoma. Some clones in this sample may be carry-over from other donors' samples.

The rearrangement links TRBV11-2 to TRBJ1-6, with D hard to call. V was pared by 3 bases and J by 9 bases, with 9 bases between. Per germline, CDR1 SGHAT and CDR2 FQNNGV. The CDR3 runs to 13 residues. The CDR3 sequence is CASSFTARSPLHF. The CDR3 nucleotides read TGTGCCAGCAGCTTTACTGCGCGTTCACCCCTCCACTTT.

The V call is TRBV29-1, the J call TRBJ1-3; D unclear. V lost 1 base, J lost 0 bases, and 7 bases lay in between. Germline-derived CDR1 and CDR2 are SQVTM and ANQGSEA. This CDR3 comprises 14 residues. The CDR3 bases are TGCAGCGTTGAAGCCCGGAGCTCTGGAAACACCATATATTTT. This codes for CSVEARSSGNTIYF.

The rearrangement uses TRBV11-3 and TRBJ2-5; TRBD1 or TRBD2 may be the D gene (8 bases each). The V end was cut by 5 bases, the J end by 2 bases, with 18 bases between. The germline gives CDR1 SGHNT, CDR2 YENEEA. The CDR3 consists of 16 residues. The CDR3, as DNA: TGTGCCAGCAGCCCCCGCGGGAGGACAGGGCAAGAGACCCAGTACTTC. The encoded protein is CASSPRGRTGQETQYF.

This clone came up a few times. The chain joins TRBV9 to TRBJ2-7, with 8 bases that match TRBD2. This CDR3 is 15 amino acids long. V shed 0 bases and J 4 bases; nucleotides not matched to a gene: 6. In germline, CDR1 is SGDLS, CDR2 YYNGEE. The CDR3 reads CASSVGSGGGYEQYF. The CDR3, as DNA: TGTGCCAGCAGCGTAGGCAGCGGGGGAGGTTACGAGCAGTACTTC.

This clone has just one count. V usage is TRBV9 and J usage is TRBJ1-2, with unresolved D. This CDR3 is 15 amino acids long. Trimming left V 4 bases short and J 5 bases short, with 18 bases between. Germline V CDR1 and CDR2: SGDLS, YYNGEE. The CDR3 reads CASSPPGSLRYGYTF. In nucleotides, the CDR3 is TGTGCCAGCAGCCCCCCAGGCAGCTTACGTTATGGCTACACCTTC.

The chain carries TRBV11-3 and TRBJ2-3; 14 positions match TRBD2. Germline V gives CDR1 SGHNT, CDR2 YENEEA. With 4 bases clipped from V and 2 bases from J, the junction kept 8 bases outside the gene matches. The CDR3 spans 18 residues. The CDR3 coding sequence is TGTGCCAGCAGCTCACCGGGACTAGCGGGGGTTTCCACAGATACGCAGTATTTT. Translated: CASSSPGLAGVSTDTQYF.

By share, this clone ranks as large. The chain combines TRBV5-6 with TRBJ1-1, with D unresolved. The CDR3 has 14 residues. V gave up 2 bases and J gave up 3 bases, with 11 bases separating them. Germline V CDR1 and CDR2: SGHDT, YYEEEE. The CDR3 DNA reads TGTGCCAGCAGCTTAGAGGCGAGGGACACTGAAGCTTTCTTT. Translated: CASSLEARDTEAFF.

This clone was detected a few times. The chain links TRBV2 to TRBJ2-7; D is uncertain. The V end lost 8 bases, the J end lost 4 bases, and 12 bases lay between the germline ends. Germline V gene sequence: CDR1 SNHLY, CDR2 FYNNEI. The CDR3 totals 12 residues. CDR3 in amino acids: CASYTIEYEQYF. The CDR3 bases are TGTGCCAGCTACACAATTGAATACGAGCAGTACTTC. Combining the CDR3 with reference TRBV2 and TRBJ2-7 gives the whole variable domain EPEVTQTPSHQVTQMGQEVILRCVPISNHLYFYWYRQILGQKVEFLVSFYNNEISEKSEIFDDQFSVERPDGSNFTLKIRSTKLEDSAMYFCASYTIEYEQYFGPGTRLTVT.

The chain combines TRBV6-1 with TRBJ1-2, with a possible D match to TRBD1 (6 bases). The germline CDR1 and CDR2 sequences are MNHNS and SASEGT. V was cut by 6 bases and J by 3 bases, with 11 bases left in between. The CDR3 runs to 13 residues. The CDR3 sequence: CASSGTPYYGYTF. DNA for the CDR3: TGTGCCAGCAGCGGGACACCCTACTATGGCTACACCTTC.

The genes are TRBV6-4 and TRBJ2-1, with 9 nucleotides matching TRBD2. Per germline, CDR1 MRHNA and CDR2 SNTAGT. V dropped 6 bases and J dropped 0; count of bases not matched to a gene: 6. The CDR3 runs to 16 residues. CDR3 bases: TGTGCCAGCAGCGCGAGACTAGCGGACTCCTACAATGAGCAGTTCTTC. Translating it yields CASSARLADSYNEQFF.

This rearrangement joins TRBV7-3 to TRBJ2-1; no clear D. CDR1 is SGHTA and CDR2 is FQGTGA in the germline V gene. Trimming shortened V by 5 bases and J by 5 bases, and 16 bases separated the two germline ends. CDR3 length: 15 amino acids. The CDR3 DNA reads TGTGCCAGCAGCCCCAGAGGCGAACTCGACAATGAGCAGTTCTTC. It codes for CASSPRGELDNEQFF. The whole variable domain, filled in from reference TRBV7-3 and TRBJ2-1, reads GAGVSQTPSNKVTEKGKYVELRCDPISGHTALYWYRQSLGQGPEFLIYFQGTGAADDSGLPNDRFFAVRPEGSVSTLKIQRTERGDSAVYLCASSPRGELDNEQFFGPGTRLTVL.

This clone has just a few counts. J is TRBJ1-1 and V is TRBV10-3; 9 bases agree with TRBD1. Per germline, CDR1 ENHRY and CDR2 SYGVKD. The CDR3 is made up of 15 amino acids. The trim removed 6 bases at V and 1 base at J, leaving 6 bases unmatched. CDR3 in DNA: TGTGCCATCAGCACCCCGGGACAGGGGAACACTGAAGCTTTCTTT. Its translation: CAISTPGQGNTEAFF.

V gene TRBV30 combines with J gene TRBJ1-5; 7 nucleotides match TRBD1. Trimming at V came to 3 bases and at J to 6 bases, leaving 23 bases not matched to a gene. CDR3 length equals 19 residues. Germline V gives CDR1 GTSNPN, CDR2 SVGIG (reference sequence). CDR3 DNA: TGTGCCTGGAGCGCGGGAGTACAGGGGCCAACGGGGCGATTTCAGCCCCAGCATTTT. Its translation: CAWSAGVQGPTGRFQPQHF.

The chain links TRBV7-9 to TRBJ1-5; D possibly corresponds to TRBD1 (6 bases). The germline gives CDR1 SEHNR, CDR2 FQNEAQ (reference sequence). V lost 5 bases to trimming and J lost 1 base, with 15 bases between them. The CDR3 totals 16 residues. Written as DNA, the CDR3 is TGTGCCAGCAGCCTACAGGGTCCCCTAAGCAATCAGCCCCAGCATTTT. Its protein is CASSLQGPLSNQPQHF. Variable domain in full (rest from reference TRBV7-9 and TRBJ1-5): DTGVSQNPRHKITKRGQNVTFRCDPISEHNRLYWYRQTLGQGPEFLTYFQNEAQLEKSRLLSDRFSAERPKGSFSTLEIQRTEQGDSAMYLCASSLQGPLSNQPQHFGDGTRLSIL.

The V call is TRBV9, the J call TRBJ2-2; 7 bases are a match to TRBD2. V lost 7 bases and J lost 2; bases outside the gene matches: 5. The germline gives CDR1 SGDLS, CDR2 YYNGEE. The CDR3 covers 14 residues. CDR3 in DNA: TGTGCCAGCGCGGGGGACGCCAACACCGGGGAGCTGTTTTTT. This sequence encodes CASAGDANTGELFF.

This sequence joins TRBV6-1 and TRBJ2-7, with D hard to call. Germline-derived CDR1 and CDR2 are MNHNS and SASEGT. CDR3 length equals 14 residues. Trimming shortened V by 6 bases and J by 0 bases, and 12 bases separated the two germline ends. CDR3 amino acids: CASRAGPNSYEQYF. CDR3 sequence (DNA): TGTGCCAGCAGAGCCGGGCCGAACTCCTACGAGCAGTACTTC.

With respect to this clone: One junction end does not reproduce the germline sequence, and a read error may be involved. The gene calls are TRBV7-2 and TRBJ2-7, with 8 bases aligning to TRBD2. In germline, CDR1 is SGHTA, CDR2 FQGNSA. The CDR3 loop spans 14 amino acids. The CDR3 coding sequence is TGTGCCAACAGCTTACAAGCGGGAGCCAACGAGCAGTACTTC. Translating gives CANSLQAGANEQYF.

The chain has TRBV13 and TRBJ2-7; TRBD1 aligns across 9 bases. The CDR3 is 16 amino acids. V gave up 3 bases and J gave up 5 bases; unmatched junction bases: 11. The germline V gene has CDR1 PRHDT and CDR2 FYEKMQ (reference sequence). The CDR3 here is CASSFTGDREYDEQYF. In nucleotides, the CDR3 is TGTGCCAGCAGCTTTACCGGGGACAGGGAATACGACGAGCAGTACTTC.

CDR3 loop: CASSYTTGADQPQHF. The DNA for the CDR3 is TGTGCCAGCAGTTACACAACAGGGGCGGATCAGCCCCAGCATTTT. The V and J genes are TRBV6-5 and TRBJ1-5; 7 nucleotides match TRBD1. The V gene end was trimmed by 2 bases and the J gene end by 5 bases; junction bases not matched to a gene: 6. This CDR3 contains 15 residues. Germline V CDR1 and CDR2: MNHEY, SVGAGI.

There are a few counts of this clone. The chain recombines TRBV29-1 with TRBJ1-2; D remains unclear. V lost 6 bases to trimming and J lost 4 bases, with 12 bases between them. CDR3 length: 12 amino acids. Germline CDR1 and CDR2: SQVTM and ANQGSEA. CDR3 sequence: CSVFRSPYGYTF. The CDR3, as DNA: TGCAGCGTCTTCAGGAGTCCCTATGGCTACACCTTC.